Following are 25 T cell receptor beta chains from one sample sequenced in a study of shared clonotypes between healthy human individuals. TCRdb's table, derived via immunoSEQ multiplex PCR, lists solely in-frame clones and lacks some. The repertoire holds around 2.5 million clones, 93% seen once, with roughly 0.39% in the top ten. Sequences were obtained from naive CD4+ T cells from PBMCs. Specified subset: CD45RA+ positively selected. Receptors originate from a man aged 18 to 35 in good health. Some clones in this sample may be carry-over from other donors' samples.

This clone was detected once. V is TRBV7-2 and J is TRBJ2-7; 9 bases align to TRBD2. CDR1 is SGHTA, CDR2 FQGNSA, per germline. The CDR3 has 14 residues. The junction had 4 bases not matched to a gene; V was cut back by 0 bases and J by 7 bases. CDR3 residues: CASSLAGTSREQYF. DNA for the CDR3: TGTGCCAGCAGCTTAGCGGGGACTAGCAGGGAGCAGTACTTC.

A note on this clone: This sample also contains other DNA sequences that code for the same CDR3. The V call is TRBV9, the J call TRBJ2-1, with a weak D call TRBD1 (6 bases). CDR3 size: 14 residues. V lost 3 bases and J lost 4, with 11 bases in between. Germline V gene sequence: CDR1 SGDLS, CDR2 YYNGEE. CDR3 DNA sequence: TGTGCCAGCAGCGCACGGACAGCATACAATGAGCAGTTCTTC. It translates to CASSARTAYNEQFF.

This rearrangement joins TRBV27 to TRBJ1-2, with D perhaps TRBD1 (6 bases). Trimming pared 10 bases from V and 4 bases from J, leaving 28 bases between. CDR3 length equals 17 residues. Germline V gene lookup returns CDR1 MNHEY and CDR2 SMNVEV (reference sequence). This CDR3 reads CATNRGGADTLSYGYTF. As DNA, the CDR3 is TGTGCCACAAACCGCGGGGGGGCAGATACCCTAAGCTATGGCTACACCTTC.

The rearrangement joins TRBV5-1 to TRBJ2-1; 9 bases map to TRBD1. Germline V gene data show CDR1 as SGHRS and CDR2 as YFSETQ. J was trimmed by 10 bases and V by 4 bases; bases with no gene match: 15. CDR3 length equals 16 residues. The CDR3 DNA reads TGCGCCAGCAGCCGCTACCTTCCGGGACAGGGACGGGAGCAGTTCTTC. This encodes CASSRYLPGQGREQFF.

This sequence joins TRBV4-1 and TRBJ2-5; 8 nucleotides align to TRBD2. CDR1 MGHRA and CDR2 YSYEKL come from the germline V gene. The CDR3 consists of 15 residues. V shed 4 bases, J shed 4 bases, and the junction held 8 bases outside the gene matches. DNA for the CDR3: TGCGCCAGCAGCCCAACAGCGGGAGTGGGAGAGACCCAGTACTTC. Protein sequence: CASSPTAGVGETQYF.

Comment on this clone: Other DNA sequences from this sample encode an identical CDR3 as well. The gene calls are TRBV5-1 and TRBJ2-5; TRBD1 or TRBD2 may be the D gene (5 bases each). The CDR3 is made up of 13 amino acids. Germline assignment: CDR1 SGHRS and CDR2 YFSETQ. The V and J ends lost 4 bases and 2 bases respectively, with 9 bases between them. As DNA, the CDR3 is TGCGCCAGCAGCGGGGGTAATCAAGAGACCCAGTACTTC. It codes for CASSGGNQETQYF.

The V call is TRBV5-1, the J call TRBJ1-2; possible D gene TRBD1, 5 bases. V gave up 0 bases and J gave up 6 bases, with 15 bases separating them. This CDR3 is built from 15 residues. Germline V gene sequence: CDR1 SGHRS, CDR2 YFSETQ. Here the CDR3 reads CASSLVLGRGDGYTF. DNA of the CDR3: TGCGCCAGCAGCTTGGTGTTGGGGCGGGGCGATGGCTACACCTTC.

The rearrangement uses TRBV21-1 and TRBJ2-7; the table's TRBD1 call for D was not verified on the DNA. TRBV21-1 is tagged as a pseudogene. This CDR3 has 15 amino acids. CDR3 residues: CASSKGYRAGYEQYF. Here the CDR3 DNA reads TGTGCCAGCAGCAAAGGTTACAGGGCAGGGTACGAGCAGTACTTC.

The genes are TRBV7-2 and TRBJ2-3, with TRBD2 identical over 8 bases. The J segment lost 7 bases and the V segment lost 1 base, leaving 10 bases of the junction unmatched. Germline V lookup: CDR1 SGHTA, CDR2 FQGNSA. This CDR3 has 16 amino acids. DNA for the CDR3: TGTGCCAGCAGCTTAGTGGCGGGAGGCTCCGCCCATACGCAGTATTTT. Protein product: CASSLVAGGSAHTQYF.

V is TRBV6-6 and J is TRBJ2-1; D is possibly TRBD2 (6 bases). V lost 6 bases and J lost 7, with 16 bases in between. Germline V gene lookup returns CDR1 MNHNY and CDR2 SVGAGI (reference sequence). The CDR3 has 14 residues. The CDR3 DNA reads TGTGCCAGCAGGAAACAAGGACTAATAAATGAGCAGTTCTTC. This codes for CASRKQGLINEQFF.

The chain joins TRBV4-2 to TRBJ2-2, with 9 nucleotides matching TRBD2. This CDR3 has 17 residues. Germline-derived CDR1 and CDR2 are LGHNA and YNFKEQ. The J segment lost 6 bases and the V segment lost 5 bases, leaving 13 bases of the junction unmatched. The CDR3 nucleotides read TGTGCCAGCAGCTCCGACTCCGGGACTAGCAGATCCGGGGAGCTGTTTTTT. Translated, it gives CASSSDSGTSRSGELFF.

This clone has more than one count but fewer than ten. The same CDR3 also results from other DNA sequences found in this sample. This sequence joins TRBV6-5 and TRBJ1-1; tentative D call: TRBD1 (5 bases). The germline CDR1 and CDR2 sequences are MNHEY and SVGAGI. CDR3 length: 11 residues. V lost 6 bases and J lost 4, with 6 bases in between. CDR3 nucleotide sequence: TGTGCCAGCAGGGGGGGCACTGAAGCTTTCTTT. It codes for CASRGGTEAFF.

This clone showed up just once. This chain links TRBV16 with TRBJ2-3, with D possibly being TRBD1 or TRBD2 (6 bases each). Looked up from germline, CDR1 is KGHSY and CDR2 is FQNENV. This CDR3 spans 14 amino acids. V was trimmed by 4 bases and J by 6 bases, leaving 14 bases between them. The CDR3 region is CASSLSGARDTQYF. The DNA of the CDR3 is TGTGCCAGCAGCCTCTCGGGGGCGAGGGATACGCAGTATTTT.

The V and J genes are TRBV10-3 and TRBJ2-5; 15 positions match TRBD2. Trimming at V came to 3 bases and at J to 5 bases, leaving 13 bases not matched to a gene. Germline V gene lookup returns CDR1 ENHRY and CDR2 SYGVKD. CDR3 length: 19 amino acids. The CDR3 loop reads CAISEPPGLAGGGPETQYF. The CDR3 DNA sequence: TGTGCCATCAGTGAACCCCCGGGACTAGCGGGAGGAGGCCCTGAGACCCAGTACTTC.

The V and J genes are TRBV6-1 and TRBJ1-2; D is uncertain. The germline V and J ends were trimmed by 8 bases and 2 bases, with 6 bases remaining between them. Germline loops: CDR1 MNHNS, CDR2 SASEGT. The CDR3 sequence is 11 residues long. CDR3 amino acids: CASGENYGYTF. The CDR3 DNA reads as TGTGCCAGCGGGGAAAACTATGGCTACACCTTC.

The rearrangement links TRBV30 to TRBJ2-3; D remains unclear. Trimming shortened V by 2 bases and J by 6 bases, and 12 bases separated the two germline ends. This CDR3 is built from 13 residues. The germline CDR1 and CDR2 sequences are GTSNPN and SVGIG (reference sequence). The CDR3 sequence: CAWSQAPWDTQYF. The CDR3 region has the DNA TGTGCCTGGAGTCAAGCACCATGGGATACGCAGTATTTT.

In this sample, this clone turned up once. The genes are TRBV30 and TRBJ2-3, with a weak D call TRBD1 (6 bases). Looked up from germline, CDR1 is GTSNPN and CDR2 is SVGIG (reference sequence). Trimming shortened V by 3 bases and J by 3 bases, and 13 bases separated the two germline ends. The CDR3 has 14 residues. This CDR3 reads CAWSADRPTDTQYF. The CDR3 region has the DNA TGTGCCTGGAGCGCAGACAGGCCGACAGATACGCAGTATTTT.

This clone came up once. V gene TRBV27 combines with J gene TRBJ1-2; TRBD1 is a possible D gene (6 bases). V lost 2 bases and J lost 0, with 16 bases in between. The CDR3 has 17 amino acids. Germline assignment: CDR1 MNHEY and CDR2 SMNVEV (reference sequence). Written as DNA, the CDR3 is TGTGCCAGCAGTTTAGTTATCGGGGGGCTACCTAACTATGGCTACACCTTC. Translated: CASSLVIGGLPNYGYTF.

The chain carries TRBV9 and TRBJ2-7; D unclear. The CDR3 has 14 amino acids. Germline V gene sequence: CDR1 SGDLS, CDR2 YYNGEE. The V end was cut by 3 bases, the J end by 12 bases, with 22 bases between. The CDR3 nucleotides read TGTGCCAGCAGCGCCCCCCCCACGGTGCCCAAGCGGTACTTC. Protein sequence: CASSAPPTVPKRYF.

The chain couples TRBV11-2 to TRBJ1-2; D is undetermined. Germline CDR1 reads SGHAT; CDR2 reads FQNNGV. The CDR3 sequence is 14 residues long. The V and J ends lost 5 bases and 2 bases respectively, with 12 bases between them. The CDR3 sequence: CASSPPPGNYGYTF. CDR3 in DNA: TGTGCCAGCAGCCCCCCGCCCGGAAACTATGGCTACACCTTC.

The V gene is TRBV19, the J gene TRBJ2-7; tentative D call: TRBD2 (6 bases). Trimming pared 7 bases from V and 4 bases from J, leaving 23 bases between. The CDR3 is 16 amino acids. Germline lookup yields CDR1 LNHDA and CDR2 SQIVND (reference sequence). The CDR3 DNA follows: TGTGCCAGTACCTTACGGACCGGGACGGGGGATTACGAGCAGTACTTC. Protein: CASTLRTGTGDYEQYF.

V usage is TRBV30 and J usage is TRBJ1-1; D gene uncertain. From germline, CDR1 is GTSNPN and CDR2 SVGIG (reference sequence). The V gene lost 0 bases and the J gene lost 1 base, with 15 bases spanning the gap. The CDR3 has 16 residues. CDR3 sequence reads: CAWSVGFPLSNTEAFF. CDR3 coding DNA: TGTGCCTGGAGTGTAGGGTTCCCCCTGTCGAACACTGAAGCTTTCTTT.

V gene TRBV5-6 combines with J gene TRBJ2-5; tentatively, D is TRBD2 (6 bases). The CDR3 covers 14 residues. V shed 0 bases and J shed 4 bases, with 10 bases lying between them. Germline V CDR1 and CDR2: SGHDT, YYEEEE. The CDR3 bases are TGTGCCAGCAGCTTGGGCGGGACGGTAGAGACCCAGTACTTC. It translates to CASSLGGTVETQYF.

The rearrangement uses TRBV7-2 and TRBJ1-2; 8 bases fit TRBD1. The CDR3 is 12 amino acids. The germline V gene encodes CDR1 SGHTA and CDR2 FQGNSA. Germline trimming cut 3 bases from V and 8 bases from J; bases unmatched to any gene: 2. The chain's CDR3 is CASSLTGEGYTF. The DNA for the CDR3 is TGTGCCAGCAGCTTGACAGGGGAAGGCTACACCTTC.

This clone was picked up one time. The chain's CDR3 is CASRTGTGVGNEQFF. In DNA, the CDR3 is TGCGCCAGTCGAACCGGGACAGGGGTCGGCAATGAGCAGTTCTTC. The V and J genes are TRBV5-1 and TRBJ2-1; 10 bases are a match to TRBD1. The germline gives CDR1 SGHRS, CDR2 YFSETQ. The CDR3 length is 15 residues. The junction had 11 bases not matched to a gene; V was cut back by 8 bases and J by 6 bases.